Listed below are T cell receptor beta chains from one sample, sequenced in a study of T cells in Graves' hyperthyroidism and ophthalmopathy. TCRdb re-called the multiplex PCR reads through MiXCR, storing one row per CDR3 protein. The table includes approximately 360,000 distinct CDR3 sequences, approximately 25% detected once. The sample comprised blood. These receptor sequences come from a man over 45 with Graves' hyperthyroidism. The CDR3 runs from the conserved cysteine through the conserved F or W. A D gene is named only where the DNA matches it firmly. Clone size appears in some rows only: once, few, many, or a class for an expanded clone.

size,V,J,D,DNA,CDR3
few,TRBV20-1,TRBJ2-2,TRBD1,TGCAGTGCTACCCGGGACAGTAACACCGGGGAGCTGTTTTTT,CSATRDSNTGELFF
.,TRBV6-2/TRBV6-3,TRBJ2-3,TRBD1,TGTGCCACAGGGACAGGGTGGGCAGATACGCAGTATTTT,CATGTGWADTQYF
many,TRBV30,TRBJ1-1,.,TGTGCCTGGAGAACATCTGGGGACACTGAAGCTTTCTTT,CAWRTSGDTEAFF
few,TRBV30,TRBJ2-1,TRBD2,TGTGCCTTCAAGCGGGAGGGCCTCAATGAGCAGTTCTTC,CAFKREGLNEQFF
.,TRBV14,TRBJ2-3,TRBD1,TGTGCCAGCAGCCTTAGGACAGGGGGCGCAGATACGCAGTATTTT,CASSLRTGGADTQYF
few,TRBV6-1,TRBJ1-6,TRBD1,TGTGCCAGCAGCCCGACAGGGACAGGGCGTTCACCCCTCCACTTT,CASSPTGTGRSPLHF
few,TRBV24-1,TRBJ1-5,.,TGTGCCACCAGTGATCAGGCATGGCAGCCCCAGCATTTT,CATSDQAWQPQHF
few,TRBV6-1,TRBJ2-2,TRBD2,TGTGCCAGCAGTGAAGCCGGCCTAGCGGGAGGGCGGGTCACCGGGGAGCTGTTTTTT,CASSEAGLAGGRVTGELFF
few,TRBV20-1,TRBJ2-7,TRBD1,TGCAGTGCTAGGTCGACAGGGAAGACCTACGAGCAGTACTTC,CSARSTGKTYEQYF
few,TRBV6-1,TRBJ1-5,.,TGTGCCAGCAGTGAAAGGCGCAGCAATCAGCCCCAGCATTTT,CASSERRSNQPQHF
.,TRBV5-1,TRBJ2-1,.,TGCGCCAGCAGCTTGACACTATCCCCGCGGTACAATGAGCAGTTCTTC,CASSLTLSPRYNEQFF
.,TRBV14,TRBJ2-1,.,TGTGCCAGCAGCCACTTTACGGTAGGGGAGCAGTTCTTC,CASSHFTVGEQFF
few,TRBV6-1,TRBJ1-5,.,TGTGCCAGCAGTCCAGGTGGCGATGAAAGTCAGCCCCAGCATTTT,CASSPGGDESQPQHF
.,TRBV9,TRBJ2-7,.,TGTGCCAGCAGCGTCGCTCCTTCCTACGAGCAGTACTTC,CASSVAPSYEQYF
.,TRBV7-9,TRBJ1-1,.,TGTGCCAGCAGCTTAGGAGACCGGGAAGCTTTCTTT,CASSLGDREAFF
.,TRBV12-3/TRBV12-4,TRBJ2-5,.,TGTGCCAGCAGTTCCCGTGCGGGGACGGAGACCCAGTACTTC,CASSSRAGTETQYF
many,TRBV3-1,TRBJ2-1,TRBD2,TGTGCCAGCAGCCAAGATCTGCGGGAGATCAATGAGCAGTTCTTC,CASSQDLREINEQFF
.,TRBV29-1,TRBJ1-2,TRBD1,TGCAGCGTTGGACAGGGGGAGGACTATGGCTACACCTTC,CSVGQGEDYGYTF
many,TRBV28,TRBJ2-5,.,TGTGCCAGCAGTTTACGAGTGGGGCTAGAGACCCAGTACTTC,CASSLRVGLETQYF